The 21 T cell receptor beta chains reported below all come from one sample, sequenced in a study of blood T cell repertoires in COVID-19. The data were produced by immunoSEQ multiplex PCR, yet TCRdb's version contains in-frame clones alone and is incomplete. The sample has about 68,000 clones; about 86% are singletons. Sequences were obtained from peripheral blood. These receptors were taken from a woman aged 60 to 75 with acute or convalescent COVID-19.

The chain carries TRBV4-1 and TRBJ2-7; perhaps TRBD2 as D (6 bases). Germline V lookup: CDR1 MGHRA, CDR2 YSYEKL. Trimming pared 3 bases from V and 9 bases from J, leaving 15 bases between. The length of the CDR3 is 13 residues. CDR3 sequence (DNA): TGCGCCAGCAGCCAGACGACTAGTGTCGGGCAGTACTTC. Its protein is CASSQTTSVGQYF.

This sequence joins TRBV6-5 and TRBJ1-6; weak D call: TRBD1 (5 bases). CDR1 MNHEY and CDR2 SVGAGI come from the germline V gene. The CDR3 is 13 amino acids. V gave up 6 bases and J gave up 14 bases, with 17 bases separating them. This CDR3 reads CASRQDPLRTLHF. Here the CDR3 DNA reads TGTGCCAGCAGACAGGACCCCCTCCGGACCCTCCACTTT.

CDR3 in DNA: TGCGCCAGCAGTATGACAGGGACTAGCACAGATACGCAGTATTTT. It yields the protein CASSMTGTSTDTQYF. This chain links TRBV5-1 with TRBJ2-3, with D maybe TRBD1 (7 bases). CDR1 is SGHRS and CDR2 is YFSETQ in the germline V gene. Trimming took 5 bases from V and 0 from J, leaving 13 bases between them. The CDR3 has 15 amino acids.

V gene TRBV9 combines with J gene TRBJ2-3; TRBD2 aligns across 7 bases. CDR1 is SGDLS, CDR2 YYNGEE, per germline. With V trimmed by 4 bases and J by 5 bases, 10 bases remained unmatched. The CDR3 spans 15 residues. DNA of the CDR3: TGTGCCAGCAGCCCCGGGTCTAGCGGTGTAGATACGCAGTATTTT. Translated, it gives CASSPGSSGVDTQYF.

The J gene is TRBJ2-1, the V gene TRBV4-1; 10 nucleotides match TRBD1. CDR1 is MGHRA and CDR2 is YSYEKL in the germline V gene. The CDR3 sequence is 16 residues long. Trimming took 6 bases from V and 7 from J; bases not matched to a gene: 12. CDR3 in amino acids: CASRPEGQGNANEQFF. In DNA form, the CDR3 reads TGCGCCAGCAGGCCGGAGGGACAGGGGAACGCGAATGAGCAGTTCTTC.

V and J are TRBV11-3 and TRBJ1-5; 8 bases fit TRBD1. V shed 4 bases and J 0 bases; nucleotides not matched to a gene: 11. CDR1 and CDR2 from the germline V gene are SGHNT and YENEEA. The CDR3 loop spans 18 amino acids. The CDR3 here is CASSSTKGQDYSNQPQHF. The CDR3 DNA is TGTGCCAGCAGCTCGACCAAGGGACAGGACTATAGCAATCAGCCCCAGCATTTT.

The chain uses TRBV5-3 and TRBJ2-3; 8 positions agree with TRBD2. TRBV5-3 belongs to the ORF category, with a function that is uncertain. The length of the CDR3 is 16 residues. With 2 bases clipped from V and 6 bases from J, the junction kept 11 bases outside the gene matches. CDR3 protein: CARSFRAGAGADTQYF. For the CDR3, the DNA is TGTGCCAGAAGCTTTAGGGCGGGAGCGGGGGCGGATACGCAGTATTTT.

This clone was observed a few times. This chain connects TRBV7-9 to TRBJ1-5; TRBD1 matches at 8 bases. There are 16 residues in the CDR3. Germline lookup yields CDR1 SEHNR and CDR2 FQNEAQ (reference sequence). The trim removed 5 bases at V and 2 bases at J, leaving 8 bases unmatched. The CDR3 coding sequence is TGTGCCAGCAGCCGCGCGGGACAGGTTGGCAATCAGCCCCAGCATTTT. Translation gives CASSRAGQVGNQPQHF.

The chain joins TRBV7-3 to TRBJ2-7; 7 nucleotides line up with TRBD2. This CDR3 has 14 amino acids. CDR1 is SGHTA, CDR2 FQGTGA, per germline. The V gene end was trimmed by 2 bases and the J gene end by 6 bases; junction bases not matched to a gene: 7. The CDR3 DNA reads TGTGCCAGCAGCTTAGACGGGAGGTGGGTCGAGCAGTACTTC. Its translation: CASSLDGRWVEQYF.

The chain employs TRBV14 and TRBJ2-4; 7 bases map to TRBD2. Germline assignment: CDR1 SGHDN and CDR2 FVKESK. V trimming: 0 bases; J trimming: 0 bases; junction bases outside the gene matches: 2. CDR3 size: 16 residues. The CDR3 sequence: CASSQEGGGAKNIQYF. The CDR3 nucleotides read TGTGCCAGCAGCCAAGAAGGCGGGGGAGCCAAAAACATTCAGTACTTC.

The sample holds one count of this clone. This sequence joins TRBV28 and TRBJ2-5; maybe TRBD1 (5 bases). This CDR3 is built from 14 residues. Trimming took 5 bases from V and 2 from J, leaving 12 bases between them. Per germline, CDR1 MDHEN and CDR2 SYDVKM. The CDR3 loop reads CASSPLDKQETQYF. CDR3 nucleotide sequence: TGTGCCAGCAGTCCCCTGGACAAGCAAGAGACCCAGTACTTC. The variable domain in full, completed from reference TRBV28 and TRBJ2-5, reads DVKVTQSSRYLVKRTGEKVFLECVQDMDHENMFWYRQDPGLGLRLIYFSYDVKMKEKGDIPEGYSVSREKKERFSLILESASTNQTSMYLCASSPLDKQETQYFGPGTRLLVL.

CDR3 sequence: CAWREDSHSNQPQHF. The CDR3 region has the DNA TGTGCCTGGAGAGAAGACAGCCATAGCAATCAGCCCCAGCATTTT. The chain links TRBV30 to TRBJ1-5, with TRBD1 as a possible D gene (5 bases). Germline assignment: CDR1 GTSNPN and CDR2 SVGIG (reference sequence). The CDR3 extends over 15 amino acids. V was shortened by 3 bases and J by 0 bases, with 12 bases between the two germline ends.

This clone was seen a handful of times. The CDR3, as DNA: TGTGCCAGCAGCCCGTCCAGGGATTCACCCCTCCACTTT. This gives the protein CASSPSRDSPLHF. The V and J genes are TRBV6-6 and TRBJ1-6; possibly TRBD1 for D (5 bases). Germline lookup yields CDR1 MNHNY and CDR2 SVGAGI (reference sequence). The V end was cut by 6 bases, the J end by 8 bases, with 11 bases between. CDR3 size: 13 residues.

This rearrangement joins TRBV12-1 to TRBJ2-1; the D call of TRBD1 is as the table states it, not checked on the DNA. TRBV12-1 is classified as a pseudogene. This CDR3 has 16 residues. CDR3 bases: TGTGCCAGCAGCTTGGTCGGACAGGGGGATGCCTATGAGCAGTTCTTC. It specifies CASSLVGQGDAYEQFF.

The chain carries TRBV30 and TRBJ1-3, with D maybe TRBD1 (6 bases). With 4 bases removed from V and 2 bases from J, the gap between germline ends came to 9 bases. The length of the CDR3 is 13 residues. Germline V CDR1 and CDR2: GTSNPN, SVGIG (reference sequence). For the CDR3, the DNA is TGTGCCTGGAACAGGGATCCTGGAAACACCATATATTTT. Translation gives CAWNRDPGNTIYF.

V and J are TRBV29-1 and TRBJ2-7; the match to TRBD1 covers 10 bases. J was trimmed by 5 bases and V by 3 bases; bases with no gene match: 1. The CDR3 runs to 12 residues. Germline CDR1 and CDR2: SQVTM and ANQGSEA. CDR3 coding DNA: TGCAGCGTTGAGACAGGGGGCCACGAGCAGTACTTC. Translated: CSVETGGHEQYF.

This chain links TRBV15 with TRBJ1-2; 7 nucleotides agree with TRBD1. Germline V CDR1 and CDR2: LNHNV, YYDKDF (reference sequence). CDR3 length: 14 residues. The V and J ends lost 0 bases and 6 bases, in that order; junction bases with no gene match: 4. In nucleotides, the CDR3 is TGTGCCACCAGCAGAGATACAGGGGCGAATGGCTACACCTTC. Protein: CATSRDTGANGYTF.

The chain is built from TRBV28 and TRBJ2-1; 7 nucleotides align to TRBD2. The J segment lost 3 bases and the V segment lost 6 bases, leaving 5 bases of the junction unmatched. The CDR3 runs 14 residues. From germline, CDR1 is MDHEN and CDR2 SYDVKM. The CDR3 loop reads CASRSGAVYNEQFF. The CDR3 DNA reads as TGTGCCAGCAGGAGCGGGGCTGTCTACAATGAGCAGTTCTTC.

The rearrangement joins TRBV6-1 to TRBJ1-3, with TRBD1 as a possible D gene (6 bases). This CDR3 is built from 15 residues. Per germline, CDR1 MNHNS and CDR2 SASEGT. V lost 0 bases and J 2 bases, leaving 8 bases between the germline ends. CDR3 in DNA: TGTGCCAGCAGTGAAGCGCAGGGGACTGGAAACACCATATATTTT. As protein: CASSEAQGTGNTIYF.

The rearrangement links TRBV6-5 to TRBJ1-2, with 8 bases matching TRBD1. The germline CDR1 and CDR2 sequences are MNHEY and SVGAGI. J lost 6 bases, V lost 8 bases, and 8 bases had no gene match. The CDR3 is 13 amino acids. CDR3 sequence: CASRTGRGHGYTF. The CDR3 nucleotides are TGTGCCAGCCGGACAGGGAGGGGACATGGCTACACCTTC.

CDR3 sequence reads: CASSLAIFGLAGTDTQYF. The CDR3 nucleotides read TGCGCCAGCAGCTTGGCCATTTTCGGACTAGCGGGCACAGATACGCAGTATTTT. V and J are TRBV5-1 and TRBJ2-3, with 10 bases fitting TRBD2. The CDR3 runs to 18 residues. V was pared by 0 bases and J by 1 base, with 8 bases of the junction left unmatched. CDR1 is SGHRS and CDR2 is YFSETQ in the germline V gene.